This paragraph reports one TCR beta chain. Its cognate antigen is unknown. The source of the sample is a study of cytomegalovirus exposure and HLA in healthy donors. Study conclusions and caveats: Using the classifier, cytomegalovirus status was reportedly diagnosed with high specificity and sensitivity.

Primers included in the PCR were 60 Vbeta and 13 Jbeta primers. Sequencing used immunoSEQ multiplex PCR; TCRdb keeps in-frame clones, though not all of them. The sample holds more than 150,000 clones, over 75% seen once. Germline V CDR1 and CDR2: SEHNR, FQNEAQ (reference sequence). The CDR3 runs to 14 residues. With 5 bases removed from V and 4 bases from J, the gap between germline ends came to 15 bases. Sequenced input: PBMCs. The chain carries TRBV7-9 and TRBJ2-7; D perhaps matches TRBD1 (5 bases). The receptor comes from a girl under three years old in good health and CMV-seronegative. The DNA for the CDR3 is TGTGCCAGCAGCCTCGCTCAGACAGTATACGAGCAGTACTTC. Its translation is CASSLAQTVYEQYF.